Each of the 16 T cell receptor beta chains below was sequenced from the same sample in a study of T-cell memory formation after mild COVID-19. TCRdb redid the calling of the 5' RACE reads with MiXCR, one entry per CDR3 protein. The top ten clones hold around 13% of a sample with about 560,000 distinct CDR3 sequences, 18% of them seen once. Sequenced input: PBMCs or a T cell subset sorted from them (not recorded which). The source is an adult woman who had mild COVID-19 (a few samples of this study predate the infection). Cell type and time point are not known.

This clonotype has a handful of counts. This chain uses TRBV29-1 with TRBJ2-7; D tentatively fits TRBD1 or TRBD2 (5 bases each). CDR1 and CDR2 from the germline V gene are SQVTM and ANQGSEA. The CDR3 consists of 13 residues. Between the trimmed V and J ends, which lost 6 bases and 6 bases, there was a span of 18 bases. The CDR3 bases are TGCAGCGTCTCCGGGACCGCAGGGCTCGAGCAGTACTTC. Translating gives CSVSGTAGLEQYF.

The V and J genes are TRBV12-3 or TRBV12-4 and TRBJ2-1; tentatively, D is TRBD1 (6 bases). The V end was cut by 6 bases, the J end by 14 bases, with 17 bases between. This CDR3 is 12 amino acids long. The CDR3 DNA reads TGTGCCAGCAGCACACGCGGACAGAAGGAGTTCTTC. Its protein is CASSTRGQKEFF.

This chain connects TRBV5-1 to TRBJ2-2, with TRBD1 matching 7 bases. There are 15 residues in the CDR3. Germline V gene sequence: CDR1 SGHRS, CDR2 YFSETQ. The V segment lost 0 bases and the J segment 3 bases; nucleotides outside the gene matches: 2. CDR3 amino acids: CASSLEGQYTGELFF. CDR3 nucleotides: TGCGCCAGCAGCTTGGAGGGACAGTACACCGGGGAGCTGTTTTTT.

The sample holds a few counts of this clonotype. The gene calls are TRBV21-1 and TRBJ1-6. TRBV21-1 corresponds to a pseudogene. The CDR3 is 16 amino acids. The chain's CDR3 is CASSKAPFSYNSPLHF. CDR3 sequence (DNA): TGTGCCAGCAGCAAAGCGCCGTTCTCCTATAATTCACCCCTCCACTTT.

In its sample, this clonotype was seen a few times. The genes are TRBV29-1 and TRBJ1-2, with D possibly TRBD1 on 6 matching bases. Germline CDR1 is SQVTM and CDR2 is ANQGSEA. This CDR3 has 13 amino acids. V lost 4 bases to trimming and J lost 8 bases, with 17 bases between them. CDR3 residues: CSVVGDISSGYTF. The CDR3, as DNA: TGCAGCGTTGTTGGGGACATCTCTAGCGGCTACACCTTC. The entire variable domain, with the rest obtained from reference TRBV29-1 and TRBJ1-2, is as follows: SAVISQKPSRDICQRGTSLTIQCQVDSQVTMMFWYRQQPGQSLTLIATANQGSEATYESGFVIDKFPISRPNLTFSTLTVSNMSPEDSSIYLCSVVGDISSGYTFGSGTRLTVV.

A few counts support this clonotype. The CDR3 DNA reads TGCAGTGCCCGGCCTAGCGGGAACACCGGGGAGCTGTTTTTT. Translating it yields CSARPSGNTGELFF. This chain joins TRBV20-1 and TRBJ2-2; TRBD2 matches at 7 bases. The CDR3 is 14 residues long. The germline gives CDR1 DFQATT, CDR2 SNEGSKA (reference sequence). Losses at the gene ends were 6 bases for V and 1 base for J; bases not matched to a gene: 5.

This clonotype came up once. The chain combines TRBV27 with TRBJ2-7, with a possible D match to TRBD1 (6 bases). The CDR3 has 17 amino acids. V lost 2 bases, J lost 3 bases, and 20 bases lay in between. Germline CDR1 reads MNHEY; CDR2 reads SMNVEV (reference sequence). This CDR3 reads CASSLDPRGSPNYEQYF. As DNA, the CDR3 is TGTGCCAGCAGTTTAGACCCCAGGGGCAGCCCGAACTACGAGCAGTACTTC.

Many counts were recorded for this clonotype. The chain is built from TRBV12-3 or TRBV12-4 and TRBJ2-2, with TRBD2 as a possible D gene (5 bases). Trimming removed 6 bases from V and 3 bases from J, with 17 bases in between. The CDR3 length is 16 residues. In DNA, the CDR3 is TGTGCCAGCAGCCCCCCTCGGACGAGGGACACCGGGGAGCTGTTTTTT. Amino acids: CASSPPRTRDTGELFF.

In its sample, this clonotype was seen a few times. V gene TRBV24-1 combines with J gene TRBJ2-1, with TRBD1 matching 10 bases. This CDR3 is 20 amino acids long. The trim removed 3 bases at V and 5 bases at J, leaving 18 bases unmatched. The germline V gene encodes CDR1 KGHDR and CDR2 SFDVKD. CDR3 sequence reads: CATSDPIPRDRGRINNEQFF. The CDR3 DNA sequence: TGTGCCACCAGTGATCCTATTCCCCGGGACAGGGGCCGAATTAACAATGAGCAGTTCTTC.

The chain employs TRBV5-1 and TRBJ2-1; D may be TRBD1 (7 bases). V was cut by 1 base and J by 1 base, with 21 bases left in between. CDR3 length equals 19 residues. Germline-derived CDR1 and CDR2 are SGHRS and YFSETQ. In DNA form, the CDR3 reads TGCGCCAGCAGCTTGATAGGAGGGGGCCCAACTCTATCCTACAATGAGCAGTTCTTC. Translation: CASSLIGGGPTLSYNEQFF. The whole variable domain, remainder taken from reference TRBV5-1 and TRBJ2-1, is KAGVTQTPRYLIKTRGQQVTLSCSPISGHRSVSWYQQTPGQGLQFLFEYFSETQRNKGNFPGRFSGRQFSNSRSEMNVSTLELGDSALYLCASSLIGGGPTLSYNEQFFGPGTRLTVL.

This chain links TRBV20-1 with TRBJ1-1; D remains unclear. The ends were cut back, 3 bases at V and 2 bases at J, with 10 bases in the middle. Germline assignment: CDR1 DFQATT and CDR2 SNEGSKA (reference sequence). CDR3 size: 13 residues. DNA for the CDR3: TGCAGTGCTAGGTCGCCGCTTAACACTGAAGCTTTCTTT. Encoded protein: CSARSPLNTEAFF.

This clonotype was picked up a small number of times. The chain employs TRBV19 and TRBJ2-3; TRBD1 or TRBD2 may be the D gene (5 bases each). The V gene's germline CDR1 is LNHDA and CDR2 SQIVND (reference sequence). This CDR3 contains 17 residues. Trimming removed 3 bases at V and 2 bases at J, with 18 bases between. The CDR3 region is CASSMGVRTQITDTQYF. CDR3 in DNA: TGTGCCAGTAGTATGGGGGTTCGTACGCAGATCACAGATACGCAGTATTTT. The full variable domain, rest sourced from reference TRBV19 and TRBJ2-3, is DGGITQSPKYLFRKEGQNVTLSCEQNLNHDAMYWYRQDPGQGLRLIYYSQIVNDFQKGDIAEGYSVSREKKESFPLTVTSAQKNPTAFYLCASSMGVRTQITDTQYFGPGTRLTVL.

This clonotype was observed a few times. The V and J genes are TRBV7-2 and TRBJ2-4, with no clear D. The CDR3 extends over 12 amino acids. V gave up 4 bases and J gave up 8 bases, with 9 bases separating them. Germline assignment: CDR1 SGHTA and CDR2 FQGNSA. CDR3 loop: CASSWAGDIQYF. Here the CDR3 DNA reads TGTGCCAGCAGCTGGGCTGGGGACATTCAGTACTTC. Full variable domain (rest looked up from reference TRBV7-2 and TRBJ2-4): GAGVSQSPSNKVTEKGKDVELRCDPISGHTALYWYRQSLGQGLEFLIYFQGNSAPDKSGLPSDRFSAERTGGSVSTLTIQRTQQEDSAVYLCASSWAGDIQYFGAGTRLSVL.

J is TRBJ2-4 and V is TRBV5-1; 11 positions agree with TRBD2. CDR1 and CDR2 from the germline V gene are SGHRS and YFSETQ. The ends lost 0 bases at V and 8 bases at J; junction bases unmatched: 19. The CDR3 extends over 20 amino acids. The chain's CDR3 is CASSLVGSGRAGGGIYIQYF. For the CDR3, the DNA is TGCGCCAGCAGCTTGGTTGGTAGCGGGAGGGCCGGTGGCGGCATTTACATTCAGTACTTC.

This chain connects TRBV5-1 to TRBJ1-4, with 11 bases fitting TRBD1. The V gene's germline CDR1 is SGHRS and CDR2 YFSETQ. The CDR3 runs to 14 residues. Losses at the gene ends were 0 bases for V and 11 bases for J; bases not matched to a gene: 3. The CDR3 bases are TGCGCCAGCAGCTTGGAAGGGACAGGGGGGAAACTGTTTTTT. This gives the protein CASSLEGTGGKLFF.

On this clonotype: At one boundary the junction diverges from the germline segment, which might be a read error. In DNA, the CDR3 is TGTGCCAGCAGCTTAGGTCCTAGCGGGAGGGCCTCACGGACAGTTACGCAGTATTTT. Its translation is CASSLGPSGRASRTVTQYF. The V gene is TRBV7-2, the J gene TRBJ2-3; 12 positions agree with TRBD2. Germline assignment: CDR1 SGHTA and CDR2 FQGNSA. The CDR3 spans 19 residues.